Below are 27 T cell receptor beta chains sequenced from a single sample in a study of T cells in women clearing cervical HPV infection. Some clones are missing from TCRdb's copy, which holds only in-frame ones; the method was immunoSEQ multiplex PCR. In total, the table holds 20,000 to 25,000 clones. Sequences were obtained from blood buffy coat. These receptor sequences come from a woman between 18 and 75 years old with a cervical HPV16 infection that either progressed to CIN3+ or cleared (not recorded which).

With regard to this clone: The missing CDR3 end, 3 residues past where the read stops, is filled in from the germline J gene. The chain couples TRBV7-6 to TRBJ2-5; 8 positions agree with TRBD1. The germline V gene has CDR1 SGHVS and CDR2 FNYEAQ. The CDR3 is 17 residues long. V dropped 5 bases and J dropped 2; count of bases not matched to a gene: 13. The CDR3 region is CASSRDRTRAGQETQYF. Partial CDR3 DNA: TGTGCCAGCAGCCGGGACAGGACCAGAGCGGGTCAAGAGACC.

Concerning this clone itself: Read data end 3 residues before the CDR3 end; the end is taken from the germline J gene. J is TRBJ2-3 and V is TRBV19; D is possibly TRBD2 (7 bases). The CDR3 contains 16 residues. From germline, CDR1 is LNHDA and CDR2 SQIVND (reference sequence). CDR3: CASSMAGAHGNQPQYF. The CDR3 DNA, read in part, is TGTGCCAGTAGTATGGCGGGGGCTCACGGCAATCAGCCG.

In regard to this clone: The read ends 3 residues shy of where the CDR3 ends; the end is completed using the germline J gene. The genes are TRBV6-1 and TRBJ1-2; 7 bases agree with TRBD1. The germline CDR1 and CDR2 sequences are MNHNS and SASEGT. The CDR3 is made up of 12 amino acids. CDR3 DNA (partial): TGTGCCAGCAGTGAACAGGACAGGAGG. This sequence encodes CASSEQDRR. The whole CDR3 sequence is CASSEQDRRYTF.

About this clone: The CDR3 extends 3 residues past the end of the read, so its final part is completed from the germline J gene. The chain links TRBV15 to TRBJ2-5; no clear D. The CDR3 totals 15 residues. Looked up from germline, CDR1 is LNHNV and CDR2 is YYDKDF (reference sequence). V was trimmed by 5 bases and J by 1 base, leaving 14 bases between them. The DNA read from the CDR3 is TGTGCCACCAGCGGTGATAGAACTATCCAAGAGACC. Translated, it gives CATSGDRTIQET. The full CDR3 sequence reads CATSGDRTIQETQYF.

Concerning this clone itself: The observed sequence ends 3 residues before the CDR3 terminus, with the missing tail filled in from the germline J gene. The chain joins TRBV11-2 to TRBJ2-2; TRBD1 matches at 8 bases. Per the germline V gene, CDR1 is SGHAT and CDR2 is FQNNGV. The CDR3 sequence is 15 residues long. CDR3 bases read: TGTGCCAGCAGCTTAGGGACAGGGAGTTTTGAAAAG. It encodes CASSLGTGSFEK. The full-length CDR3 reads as CASSLGTGSFEKLFF.

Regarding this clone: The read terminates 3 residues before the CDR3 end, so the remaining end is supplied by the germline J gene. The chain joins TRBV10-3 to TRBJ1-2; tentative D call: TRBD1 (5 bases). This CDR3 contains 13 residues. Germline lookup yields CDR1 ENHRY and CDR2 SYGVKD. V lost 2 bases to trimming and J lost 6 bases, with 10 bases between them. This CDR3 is CAISEGAVNGYTF. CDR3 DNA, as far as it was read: TGTGCCATCAGTGAGGGGGCAGTAAATGGC.

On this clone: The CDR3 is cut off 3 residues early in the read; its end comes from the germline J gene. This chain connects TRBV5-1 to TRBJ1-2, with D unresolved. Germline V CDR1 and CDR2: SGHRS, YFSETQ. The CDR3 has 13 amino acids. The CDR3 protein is CASSQSPPNDYTF. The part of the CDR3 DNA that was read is TGCGCCAGCAGCCAGTCCCCCCCGAATGAC.

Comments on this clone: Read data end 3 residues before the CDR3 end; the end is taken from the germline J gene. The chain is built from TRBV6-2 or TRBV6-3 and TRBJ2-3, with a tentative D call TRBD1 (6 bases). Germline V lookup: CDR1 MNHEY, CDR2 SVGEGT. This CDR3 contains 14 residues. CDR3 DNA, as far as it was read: TGTGCCAGCACCCAGGGGATCTTCGATCAGCCG. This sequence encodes CASTQGIFDQP. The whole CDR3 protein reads CASTQGIFDQPQYF.

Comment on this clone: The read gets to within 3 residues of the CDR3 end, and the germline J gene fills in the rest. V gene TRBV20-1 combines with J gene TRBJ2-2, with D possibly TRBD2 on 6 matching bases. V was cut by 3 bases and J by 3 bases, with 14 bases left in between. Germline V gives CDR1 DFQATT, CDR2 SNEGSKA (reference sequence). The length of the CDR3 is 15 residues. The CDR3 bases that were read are TGCAGTGCTAGTCTCGGGGGTTTGTACACCGGGGAG. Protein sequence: CSASLGGLYTGE. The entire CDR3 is CSASLGGLYTGELFF.

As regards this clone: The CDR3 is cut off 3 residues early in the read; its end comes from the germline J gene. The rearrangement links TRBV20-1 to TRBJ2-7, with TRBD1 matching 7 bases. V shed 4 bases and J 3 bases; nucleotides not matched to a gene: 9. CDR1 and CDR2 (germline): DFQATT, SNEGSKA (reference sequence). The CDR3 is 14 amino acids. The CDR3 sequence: CSATSGTEIYEQYF. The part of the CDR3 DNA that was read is TGCAGTGCTACCTCCGGGACAGAGATCTACGAG.

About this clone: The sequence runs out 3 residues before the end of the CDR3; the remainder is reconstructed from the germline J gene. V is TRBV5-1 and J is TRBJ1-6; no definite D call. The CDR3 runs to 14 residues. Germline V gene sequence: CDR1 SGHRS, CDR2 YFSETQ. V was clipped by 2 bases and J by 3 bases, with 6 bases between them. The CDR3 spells CASSFGDYNSPLHF. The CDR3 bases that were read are TGCGCCAGCAGCTTCGGGGACTATAATTCACCC.

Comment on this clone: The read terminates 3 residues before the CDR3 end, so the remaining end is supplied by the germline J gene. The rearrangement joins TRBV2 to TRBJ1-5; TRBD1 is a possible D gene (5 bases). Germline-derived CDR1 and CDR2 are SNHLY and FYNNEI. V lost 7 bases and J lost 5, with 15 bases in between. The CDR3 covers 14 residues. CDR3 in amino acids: CASTRGETDQPQHF. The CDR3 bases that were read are TGTGCCAGCACCCGAGGGGAGACAGATCAGCCC. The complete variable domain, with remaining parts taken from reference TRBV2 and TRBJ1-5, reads EPEVTQTPSHQVTQMGQEVILRCVPISNHLYFYWYRQILGQKVEFLVSFYNNEISEKSEIFDDQFSVERPDGSNFTLKIRSTKLEDSAMYFCASTRGETDQPQHFGDGTRLSIL.

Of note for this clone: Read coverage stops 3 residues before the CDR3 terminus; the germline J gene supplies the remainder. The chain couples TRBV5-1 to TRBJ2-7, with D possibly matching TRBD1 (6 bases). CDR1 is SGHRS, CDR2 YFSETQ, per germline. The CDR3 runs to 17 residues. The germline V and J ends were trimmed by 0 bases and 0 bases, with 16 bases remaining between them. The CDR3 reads CASSLEFGQPLSYEQYF. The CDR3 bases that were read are TGCGCCAGCAGCTTGGAATTTGGACAGCCACTCTCCTACGAG.

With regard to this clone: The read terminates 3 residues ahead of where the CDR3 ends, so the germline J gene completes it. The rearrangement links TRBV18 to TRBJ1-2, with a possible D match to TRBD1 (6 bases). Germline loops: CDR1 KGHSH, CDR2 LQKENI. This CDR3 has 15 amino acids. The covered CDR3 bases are TGTGCCAGCTCACCGACAGGAGATGGCTACAATGAC. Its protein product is CASSPTGDGYND. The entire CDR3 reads CASSPTGDGYNDYTF.

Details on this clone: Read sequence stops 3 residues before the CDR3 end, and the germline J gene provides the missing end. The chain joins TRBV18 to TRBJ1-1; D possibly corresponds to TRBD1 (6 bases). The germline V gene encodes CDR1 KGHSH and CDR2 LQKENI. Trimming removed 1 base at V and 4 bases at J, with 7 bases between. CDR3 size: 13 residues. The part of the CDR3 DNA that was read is TGTGCCAGCTCACCACAGACAGGCACTGAA. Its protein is CASSPQTGTE. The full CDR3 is CASSPQTGTEAFF.

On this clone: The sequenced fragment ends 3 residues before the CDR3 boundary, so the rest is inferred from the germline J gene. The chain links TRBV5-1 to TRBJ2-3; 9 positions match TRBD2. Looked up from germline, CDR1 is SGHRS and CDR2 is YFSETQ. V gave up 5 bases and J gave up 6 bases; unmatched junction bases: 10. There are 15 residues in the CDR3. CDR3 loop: CASSLHRTSVDTQYF. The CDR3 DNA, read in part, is TGCGCCAGCAGTCTCCACCGGACTAGCGTCGATACG.

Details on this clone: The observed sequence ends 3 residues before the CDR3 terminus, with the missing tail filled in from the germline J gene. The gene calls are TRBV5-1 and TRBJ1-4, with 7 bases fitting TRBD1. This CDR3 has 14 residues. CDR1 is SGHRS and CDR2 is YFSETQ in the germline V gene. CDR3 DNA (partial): TGCGCCAGCAGCGTAAACCCCGGGACAGTGAAA. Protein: CASSVNPGTVK. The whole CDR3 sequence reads CASSVNPGTVKLFF.

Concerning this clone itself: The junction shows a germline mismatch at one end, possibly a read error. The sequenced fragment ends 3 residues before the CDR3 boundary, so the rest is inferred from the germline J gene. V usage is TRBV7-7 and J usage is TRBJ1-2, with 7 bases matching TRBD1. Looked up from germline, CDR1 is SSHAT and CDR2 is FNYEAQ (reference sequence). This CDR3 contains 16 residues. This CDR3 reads CASSLTPGQLYNDYTF. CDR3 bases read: TGTGCTAGCAGCTTAACTCCGGGACAGCTTTACAATGAC.

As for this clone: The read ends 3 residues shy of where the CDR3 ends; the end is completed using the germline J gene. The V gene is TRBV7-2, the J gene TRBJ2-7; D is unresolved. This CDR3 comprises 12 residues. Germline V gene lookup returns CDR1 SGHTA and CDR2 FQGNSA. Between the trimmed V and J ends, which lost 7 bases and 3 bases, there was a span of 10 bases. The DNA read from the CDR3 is TGTGCCAGCAACTCAAACGTCTACGAG. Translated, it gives CASNSNVYE. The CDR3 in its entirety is CASNSNVYEQYF.

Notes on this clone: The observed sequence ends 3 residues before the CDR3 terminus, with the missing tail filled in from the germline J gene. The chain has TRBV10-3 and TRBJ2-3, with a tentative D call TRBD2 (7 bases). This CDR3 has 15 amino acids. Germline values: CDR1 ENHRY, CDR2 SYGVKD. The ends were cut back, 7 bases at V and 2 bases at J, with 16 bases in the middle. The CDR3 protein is CAIKGGENPTDTQYF. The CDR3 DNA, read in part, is TGTGCCATCAAAGGGGGGGAGAACCCCACAGATACG.

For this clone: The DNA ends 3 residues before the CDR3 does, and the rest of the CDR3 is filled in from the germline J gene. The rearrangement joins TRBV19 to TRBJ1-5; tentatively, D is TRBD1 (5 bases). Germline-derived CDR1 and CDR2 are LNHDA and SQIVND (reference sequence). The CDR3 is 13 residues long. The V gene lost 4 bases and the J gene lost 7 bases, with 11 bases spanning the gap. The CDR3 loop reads CASSTGSWQPQHF. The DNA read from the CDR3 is TGTGCCAGTAGTACAGGGTCGTGGCAGCCC.

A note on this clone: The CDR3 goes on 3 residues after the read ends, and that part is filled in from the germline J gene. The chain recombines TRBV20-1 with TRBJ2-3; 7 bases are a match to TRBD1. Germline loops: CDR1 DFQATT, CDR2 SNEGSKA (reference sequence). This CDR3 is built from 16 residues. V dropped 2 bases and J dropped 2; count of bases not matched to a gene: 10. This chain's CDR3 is CSARPTRGFHTDTQYF. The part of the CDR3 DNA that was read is TGCAGTGCTAGACCTACCAGGGGGTTCCACACAGATACG.

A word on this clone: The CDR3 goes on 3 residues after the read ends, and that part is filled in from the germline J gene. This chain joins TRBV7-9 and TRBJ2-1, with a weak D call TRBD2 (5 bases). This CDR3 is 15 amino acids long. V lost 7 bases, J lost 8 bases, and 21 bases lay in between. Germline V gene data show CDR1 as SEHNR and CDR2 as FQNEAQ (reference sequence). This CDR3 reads CASTPRGLASDEQFF. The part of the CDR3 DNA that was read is TGTGCCAGCACCCCTCGTGGGCTAGCTTCGGATGAG.

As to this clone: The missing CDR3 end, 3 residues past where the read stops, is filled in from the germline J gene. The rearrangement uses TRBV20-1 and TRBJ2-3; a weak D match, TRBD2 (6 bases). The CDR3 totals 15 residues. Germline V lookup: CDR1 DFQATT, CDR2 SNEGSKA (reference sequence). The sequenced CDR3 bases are TGCAGTGCAACACCCTCTTCGAACCCGGGGGAGACG. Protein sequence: CSATPSSNPGET. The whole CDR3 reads CSATPSSNPGETQYF.

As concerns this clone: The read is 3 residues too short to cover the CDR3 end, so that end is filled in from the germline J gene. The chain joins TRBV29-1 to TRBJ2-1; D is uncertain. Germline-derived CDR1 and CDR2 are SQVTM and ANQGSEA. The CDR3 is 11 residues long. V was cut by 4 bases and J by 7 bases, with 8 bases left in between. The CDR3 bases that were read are TGCAGCGTTGTCCAGTCTAATGAG. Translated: CSVVQSNE. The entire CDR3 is CSVVQSNEQFF.

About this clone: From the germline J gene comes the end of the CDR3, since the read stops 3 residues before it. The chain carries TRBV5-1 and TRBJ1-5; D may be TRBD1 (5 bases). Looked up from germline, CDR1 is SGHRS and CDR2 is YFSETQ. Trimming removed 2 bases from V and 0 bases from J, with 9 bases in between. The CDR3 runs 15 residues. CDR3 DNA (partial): TGCGCCAGCAGCTTAGACAGTCATAGCAATCAGCCC. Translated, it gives CASSLDSHSNQP. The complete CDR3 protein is CASSLDSHSNQPQHF.

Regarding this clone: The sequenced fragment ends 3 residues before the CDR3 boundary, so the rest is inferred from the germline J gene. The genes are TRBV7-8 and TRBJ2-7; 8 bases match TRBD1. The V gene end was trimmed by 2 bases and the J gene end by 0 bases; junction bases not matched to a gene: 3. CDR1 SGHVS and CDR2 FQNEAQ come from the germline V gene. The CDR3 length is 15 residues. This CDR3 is CASSLRQGTSYEQYF. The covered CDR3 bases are TGTGCCAGCAGCTTAAGACAGGGGACCTCCTACGAG. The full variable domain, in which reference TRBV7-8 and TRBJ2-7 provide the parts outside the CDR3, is GAGVSQSPRYKVAKRGQDVALRCDPISGHVSLFWYQQALGQGPEFLTYFQNEAQLDKSGLPSDRFFAERPEGSVSTLKIQRTQQEDSAVYLCASSLRQGTSYEQYFGPGTRLTVT.